This TCR beta chain was retrieved from a study of Tregs in tolerant kidney transplant recipients. TCRdb's copy holds only in-frame clones and misses some; the assay was immunoSEQ multiplex PCR. Here the sample spans about 100,000 clones, over 85% being singletons. In the case of this clone: Its antigen is as yet unknown.

The nonmyeloablative bone marrow transplants came from related graft donors, with transient mixed chimerism. Thawed PBMCs were FACS-sorted into unstimulated CD4+CD25+CD127- regulatory T cells, CD4+CD25- non-regulatory cells, CD4 and CD8 cells. General study findings and limits: Nucleotide sequences could not be compared across some patients' samples due to primer changes.

This clonotype was obtained from a human patient who received a combined kidney and bone marrow transplant. Some T cells may originate from the graft donor. The sample was CD4+ T cells from blood (PBMCs), taken 12 months after the transplant.

The CDR3 loop reads CASSYRGGGMNTEAFF. CDR3 nucleotides: TGTGCCAGCAGCTACAGGGGGGGCGGGATGAACACTGAAGCTTTCTTT. The V and J genes are TRBV6-6 and TRBJ1-1; 8 bases are shared with TRBD1. V was clipped by 6 bases and J by 0 bases; unmatched bases: 9. Germline loops: CDR1 MNHNY, CDR2 SVGAGI (reference sequence). The CDR3 has 16 residues.